The 12 T cell receptor beta chains given below trace back to one sample, sequenced in a study of regulatory T cells in long-lasting Graves disease. CDR3 regions were amplified by Arm-PCR using iRepertoire HTBI primers to build TCR beta libraries. TCRdb analysed the multiplex PCR reads with MiXCR anew, one entry per CDR3 protein. The data contain roughly 320,000 distinct CDR3 sequences, over 15% of them singletons. Time point of the sample: newly diagnosed GD, antithyroid drugs for less than 3 months. From RNA extracted from PBMCs, the TCR library was made. These data were likewise used in another study, on T cells in Graves' hyperthyroidism and ophthalmopathy.

Sequenced here: peripheral blood mononuclear cells (PBMCs), sampled at new diagnosis, from a patient treated with antithyroid drugs. The receptors stem from a man aged 35-49 years with Graves disease.

This clonotype has just a few counts. The chain couples TRBV10-3 to TRBJ1-2, with D uncertain. V gave up 4 bases and J gave up 3 bases, with 9 bases separating them. The CDR3 consists of 13 residues. CDR1 and CDR2 (germline): ENHRY, SYGVKD. The DNA of the CDR3 is TGTGCCATCAGTGTAACGGGGTACTATGGCTACACCTTC. Residues: CAISVTGYYGYTF.

The chain joins TRBV19 to TRBJ2-3; 10 bases are a match to TRBD1. V dropped 4 bases and J dropped 6; count of bases not matched to a gene: 4. Germline-derived CDR1 and CDR2 are LNHDA and SQIVND (reference sequence). The CDR3 contains 14 residues. CDR3 sequence reads: CASSRGTGADTQYF. The CDR3, as DNA: TGTGCCAGTAGTAGGGGGACAGGGGCTGATACGCAGTATTTT.

This clonotype was seen at least ten times. V usage is TRBV3-1 and J usage is TRBJ2-2; D tentatively fits TRBD1 or TRBD2 (5 bases each). V gave up 4 bases and J gave up 4 bases, with 10 bases separating them. In germline, CDR1 is LGHDT, CDR2 YNNKEL (reference sequence). This CDR3 comprises 14 residues. The CDR3 here is CASSLRGSTGELFF. Here the CDR3 DNA reads TGTGCCAGCAGCCTTCGGGGCAGCACCGGGGAGCTGTTTTTT.

This clonotype was seen repeatedly, ten times or more. This chain connects TRBV11-2 to TRBJ2-7, with a tentative D call TRBD2 (6 bases). Trimming shortened V by 5 bases and J by 9 bases, and 20 bases separated the two germline ends. The CDR3 totals 14 residues. Germline-derived CDR1 and CDR2 are SGHAT and FQNNGV. CDR3 coding DNA: TGTGCCAGCAGCCCCCTCCGATTAGCGGTAGGGCAGTACTTC. Amino acids: CASSPLRLAVGQYF. The full variable domain, its missing parts supplied by reference TRBV11-2 and TRBJ2-7, is EAGVAQSPRYKIIEKRQSVAFWCNPISGHATLYWYQQILGQGPKLLIQFQNNGVVDDSQLPKDRFSAERLKGVDSTLKIQPAKLEDSAVYLCASSPLRLAVGQYFGPGTRLTVT.

The chain uses TRBV7-2 and TRBJ2-2; D may correspond to TRBD1 or TRBD2 (6 bases each). The CDR3 sequence is 17 residues long. V was clipped by 3 bases and J by 2 bases, with 16 bases between them. Germline values: CDR1 SGHTA, CDR2 FQGNSA. The CDR3, as DNA: TGTGCCAGCAGCTTTAGTGGCCGGGGGCCCAACACCGGGGAGCTGTTTTTT. Its translation is CASSFSGRGPNTGELFF.

This clonotype showed up many times. This chain joins TRBV24-1 and TRBJ2-5; perhaps TRBD2 as D (7 bases). Between the trimmed V and J ends, which lost 4 bases and 3 bases, there was a span of 14 bases. This CDR3 contains 15 residues. The germline CDR1 and CDR2 sequences are KGHDR and SFDVKD. Written as DNA, the CDR3 is TGTGCCACCAGTGAGGGGGGGACACGGGAAGAGACCCAGTACTTC. The encoded protein is CATSEGGTREETQYF.

This clonotype was counted at least ten times. The J gene is TRBJ1-1, the V gene TRBV30; no reliable D call. The CDR3 length is 15 residues. Trimming took off 0 bases at V and 4 bases at J, with 15 bases between the two ends. Looked up from germline, CDR1 is GTSNPN and CDR2 is SVGIG (reference sequence). The CDR3 nucleotides are TGTGCCTGGAGTGTACTCGAGGTTTTCGGCACTGAAGCTTTCTTT. Protein sequence: CAWSVLEVFGTEAFF.

This clonotype appeared many times. V and J are TRBV27 and TRBJ1-1; TRBD1 aligns across 8 bases. CDR3 size: 16 residues. The V and J ends lost 5 bases and 1 base, in that order; junction bases with no gene match: 9. Germline loops: CDR1 MNHEY, CDR2 SMNVEV (reference sequence). CDR3 protein: CASSLQGAMTNTEAFF. The CDR3 DNA reads as TGTGCCAGCAGTCTGCAGGGGGCTATGACGAACACTGAAGCTTTCTTT.

This clonotype was picked up a small number of times. In DNA form, the CDR3 reads TGCAGCGTTGGAAGGGCCCAAGAGACCCAGTACTTC. Amino acids: CSVGRAQETQYF. This chain joins TRBV29-1 and TRBJ2-5; no reliable D call. Deletions cut 4 bases from V and 1 base from J, with 7 bases between. The V gene's germline CDR1 is SQVTM and CDR2 ANQGSEA. The CDR3 consists of 12 residues.

This clonotype was detected ten times or more. This chain joins TRBV20-1 and TRBJ2-1; 8 nucleotides agree with TRBD2. V lost 5 bases, J lost 0 bases, and 6 bases stayed unmatched. Germline V gene lookup returns CDR1 DFQATT and CDR2 SNEGSKA (reference sequence). The CDR3 has 15 residues. The CDR3 region has the DNA TGCAGTGCTCTAGAGCGGGAGAGCTCCTACAATGAGCAGTTCTTC. It codes for CSALERESSYNEQFF.

The chain couples TRBV20-1 to TRBJ1-2; D is unresolved. The CDR3 extends over 13 amino acids. Germline lookup yields CDR1 DFQATT and CDR2 SNEGSKA (reference sequence). The V end was cut by 5 bases, the J end by 0 bases, with 10 bases between. The CDR3 coding sequence is TGCAGTGCTCCCGAGCGGTCTAACTATGGCTACACCTTC. This gives the protein CSAPERSNYGYTF.

There are a few counts of this clonotype. This may come from a read error, since a much larger clone is one base off. The chain employs TRBV5-1 and TRBJ1-6; D ambiguous. Between the trimmed V and J ends, which lost 2 bases and 11 bases, there was a span of 11 bases. Germline values: CDR1 SGHRS, CDR2 YFSETQ. The CDR3 covers 13 residues. The CDR3 DNA is TGCGCCAGCAGCTTCGGCAGTTCGGCACCCCTCCACTTT. Translation: CASSFGSSAPLHF.